The following is a T cell receptor (beta chain) sequence with its context. The table came from immunoSEQ multiplex PCR; TCRdb's copy has only in-frame clones and leaves some out. The sample has some 130,000 clones; 92% are singletons. CDR3 length: 15 amino acids. Germline V CDR1 and CDR2: SGHKS, YYEKEE (reference sequence). Trimming cost V 1 base and J 0 bases, with 10 bases left between them. This entry comes from a study of control samples from healthy donors and cancer patients. The receptor was derived from a woman aged 45-65 years in good health. Sequencing input: blood. The chain couples TRBV5-5 to TRBJ1-2; D unresolved. For the CDR3, the DNA is TGTGCCAGCAGCTTGTTGGAATGGTCTAACTATGGCTACACCTTC. Translated, it gives CASSLLEWSNYGYTF.